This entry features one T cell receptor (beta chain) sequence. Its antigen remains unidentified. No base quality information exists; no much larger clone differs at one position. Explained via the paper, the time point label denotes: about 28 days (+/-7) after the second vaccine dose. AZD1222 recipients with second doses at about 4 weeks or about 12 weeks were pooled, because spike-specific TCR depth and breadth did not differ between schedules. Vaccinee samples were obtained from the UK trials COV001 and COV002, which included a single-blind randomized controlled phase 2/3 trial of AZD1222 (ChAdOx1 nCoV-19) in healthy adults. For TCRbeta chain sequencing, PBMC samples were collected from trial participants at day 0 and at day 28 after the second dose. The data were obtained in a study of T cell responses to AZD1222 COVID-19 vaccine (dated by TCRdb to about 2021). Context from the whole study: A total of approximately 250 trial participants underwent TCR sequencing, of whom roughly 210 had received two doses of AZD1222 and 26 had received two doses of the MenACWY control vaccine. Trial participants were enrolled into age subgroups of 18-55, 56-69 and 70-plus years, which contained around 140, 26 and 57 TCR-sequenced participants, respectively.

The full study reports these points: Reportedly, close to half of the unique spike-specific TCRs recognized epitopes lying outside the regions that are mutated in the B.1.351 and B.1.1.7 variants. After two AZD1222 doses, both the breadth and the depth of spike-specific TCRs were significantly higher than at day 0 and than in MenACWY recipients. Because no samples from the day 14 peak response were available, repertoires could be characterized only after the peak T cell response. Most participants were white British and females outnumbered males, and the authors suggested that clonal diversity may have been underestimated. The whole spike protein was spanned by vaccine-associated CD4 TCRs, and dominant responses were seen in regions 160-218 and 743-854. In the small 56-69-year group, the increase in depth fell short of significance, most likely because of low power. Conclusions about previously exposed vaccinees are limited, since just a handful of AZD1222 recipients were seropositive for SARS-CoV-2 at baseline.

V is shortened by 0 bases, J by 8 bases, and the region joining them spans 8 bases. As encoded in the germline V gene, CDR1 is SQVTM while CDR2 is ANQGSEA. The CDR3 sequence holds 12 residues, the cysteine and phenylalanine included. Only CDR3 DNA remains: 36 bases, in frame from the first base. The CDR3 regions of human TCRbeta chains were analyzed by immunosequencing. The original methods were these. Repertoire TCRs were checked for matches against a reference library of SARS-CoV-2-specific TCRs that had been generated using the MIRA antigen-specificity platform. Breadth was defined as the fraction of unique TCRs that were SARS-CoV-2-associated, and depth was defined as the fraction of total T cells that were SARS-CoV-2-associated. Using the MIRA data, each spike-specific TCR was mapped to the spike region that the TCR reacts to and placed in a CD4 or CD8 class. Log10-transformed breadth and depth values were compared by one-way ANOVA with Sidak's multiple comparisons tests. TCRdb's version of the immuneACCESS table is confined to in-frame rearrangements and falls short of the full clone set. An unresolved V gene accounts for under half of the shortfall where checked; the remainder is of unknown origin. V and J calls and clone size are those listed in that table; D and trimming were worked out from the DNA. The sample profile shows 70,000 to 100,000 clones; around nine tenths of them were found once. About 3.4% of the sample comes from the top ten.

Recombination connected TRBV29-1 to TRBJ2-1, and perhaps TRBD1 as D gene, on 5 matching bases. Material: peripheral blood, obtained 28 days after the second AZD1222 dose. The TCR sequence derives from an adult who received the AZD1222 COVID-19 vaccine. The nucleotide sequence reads TGCAGCGTTGAAGATGGGGCAGATGAGCAGTTCTTC. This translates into CSVEDGADEQFF.